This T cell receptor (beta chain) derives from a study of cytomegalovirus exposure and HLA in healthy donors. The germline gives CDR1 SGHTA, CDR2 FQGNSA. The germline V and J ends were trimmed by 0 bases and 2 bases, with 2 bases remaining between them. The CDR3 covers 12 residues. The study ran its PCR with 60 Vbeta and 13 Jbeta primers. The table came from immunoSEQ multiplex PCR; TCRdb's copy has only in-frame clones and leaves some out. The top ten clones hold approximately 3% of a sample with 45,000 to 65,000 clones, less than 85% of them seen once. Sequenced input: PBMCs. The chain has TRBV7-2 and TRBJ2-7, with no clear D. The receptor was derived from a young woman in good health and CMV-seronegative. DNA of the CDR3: TGTGCCAGCAGCTTAGCCGCCTACGAGCAGTACTTC. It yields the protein CASSLAAYEQYF.